This entry concerns a single T cell receptor (beta chain). The antigen is unknown. The CDR3 is made up of 15 amino acids. Per germline, CDR1 SGHTS and CDR2 YDEGEE. Trimming took 1 base from V and 1 from J, leaving 9 bases between them. These data originate in a study of CD8 T cells in Susac syndrome. Study findings and constraints: Repertoires of Susac syndrome CD4+ T cells lacked clonal expansion.

RNA in amounts of about 0.45 to 1 ug was reverse transcribed with random hexamers. TCRdb processed the immunoSEQ multiplex PCR reads anew with MiXCR; each CDR3 protein has one entry. The sample gives roughly 80,000 distinct CDR3 sequences, around 93% of which show up once; more than 0.5% is in the top ten. The diagnostic criteria for definite or probable disease, as recently defined, were met by the patients with Susac syndrome. V gene TRBV5-8 combines with J gene TRBJ2-4; the D is unclear. Sequencing input: CD4+ T cells from PBMCs. The origin of this receptor is a human donor with Susac syndrome. CDR3 sequence: CASSLWGRAKNIQYF. The CDR3 nucleotides read TGTGCCAGCAGCTTGTGGGGTCGGGCCAAAAACATTCAGTACTTC.